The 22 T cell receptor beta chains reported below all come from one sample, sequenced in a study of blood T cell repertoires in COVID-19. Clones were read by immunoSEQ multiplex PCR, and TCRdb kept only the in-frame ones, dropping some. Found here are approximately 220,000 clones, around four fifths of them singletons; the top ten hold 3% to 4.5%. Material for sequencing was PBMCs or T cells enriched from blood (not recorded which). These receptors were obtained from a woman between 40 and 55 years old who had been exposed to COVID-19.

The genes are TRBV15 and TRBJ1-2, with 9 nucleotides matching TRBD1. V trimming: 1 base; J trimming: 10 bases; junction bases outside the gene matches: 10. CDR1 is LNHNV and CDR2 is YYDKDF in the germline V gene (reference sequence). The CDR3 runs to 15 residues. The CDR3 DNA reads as TGTGCCACCAGCAGAGCCCCGGGACAGGGAGAGAACTACACCTTC. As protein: CATSRAPGQGENYTF.

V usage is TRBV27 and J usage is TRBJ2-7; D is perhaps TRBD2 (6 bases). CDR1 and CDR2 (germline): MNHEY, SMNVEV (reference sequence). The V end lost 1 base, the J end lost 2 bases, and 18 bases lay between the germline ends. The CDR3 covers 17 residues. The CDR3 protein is CASSLWRGGAEAYEQYF. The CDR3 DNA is TGTGCCAGCAGTTTATGGAGGGGAGGCGCCGAAGCCTACGAGCAGTACTTC.

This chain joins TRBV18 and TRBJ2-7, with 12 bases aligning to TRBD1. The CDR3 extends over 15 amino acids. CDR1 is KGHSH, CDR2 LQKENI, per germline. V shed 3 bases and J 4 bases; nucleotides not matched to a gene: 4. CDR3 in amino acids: CASSPLGQGAYEQYF. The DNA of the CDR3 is TGTGCCAGCTCACCCCTGGGACAGGGGGCTTACGAGCAGTACTTC.

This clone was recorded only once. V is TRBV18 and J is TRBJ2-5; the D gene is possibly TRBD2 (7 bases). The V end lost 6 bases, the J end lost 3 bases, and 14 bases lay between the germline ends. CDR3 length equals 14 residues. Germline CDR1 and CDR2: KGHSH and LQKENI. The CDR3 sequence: CASSRGAGEETQYF. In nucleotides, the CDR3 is TGTGCCAGCTCTCGGGGGGCCGGAGAAGAGACCCAGTACTTC.

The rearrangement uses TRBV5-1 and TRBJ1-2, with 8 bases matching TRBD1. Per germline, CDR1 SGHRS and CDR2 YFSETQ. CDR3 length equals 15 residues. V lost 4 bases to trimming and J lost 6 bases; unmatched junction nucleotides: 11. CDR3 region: CASSPELQGANGYTF. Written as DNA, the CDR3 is TGCGCCAGCAGCCCGGAACTGCAGGGGGCCAATGGCTACACCTTC.

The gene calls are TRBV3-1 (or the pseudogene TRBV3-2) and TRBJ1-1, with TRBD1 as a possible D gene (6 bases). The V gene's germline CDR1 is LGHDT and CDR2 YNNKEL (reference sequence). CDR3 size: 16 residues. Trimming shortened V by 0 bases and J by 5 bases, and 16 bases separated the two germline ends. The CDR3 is CASSQEGWGRGTEAFF. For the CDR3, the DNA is TGTGCCAGCAGCCAAGAGGGGTGGGGGCGAGGGACTGAAGCTTTCTTT.

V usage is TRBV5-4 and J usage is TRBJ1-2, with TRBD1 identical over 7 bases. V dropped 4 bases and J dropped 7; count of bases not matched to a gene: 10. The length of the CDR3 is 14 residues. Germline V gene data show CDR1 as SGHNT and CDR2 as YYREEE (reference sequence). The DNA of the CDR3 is TGTGCCAGCAGCAAGCAATCGACAGGGTCTGGCTACACCTTC. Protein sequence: CASSKQSTGSGYTF.

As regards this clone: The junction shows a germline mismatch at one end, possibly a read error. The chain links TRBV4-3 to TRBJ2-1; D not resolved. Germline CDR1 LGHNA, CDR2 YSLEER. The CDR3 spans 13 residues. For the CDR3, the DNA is TGCGCCAGCAGTTTCACGCCCTACGATGAGCAGTTCTTC. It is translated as CASSFTPYDEQFF.

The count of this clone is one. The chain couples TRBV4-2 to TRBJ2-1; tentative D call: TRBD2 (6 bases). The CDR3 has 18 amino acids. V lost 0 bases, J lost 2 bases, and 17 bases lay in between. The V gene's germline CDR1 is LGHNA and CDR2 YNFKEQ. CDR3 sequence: CASSQEDSGLGAYNEQFF. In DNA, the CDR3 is TGTGCCAGCAGCCAAGAGGATAGCGGACTTGGAGCCTACAATGAGCAGTTCTTC.

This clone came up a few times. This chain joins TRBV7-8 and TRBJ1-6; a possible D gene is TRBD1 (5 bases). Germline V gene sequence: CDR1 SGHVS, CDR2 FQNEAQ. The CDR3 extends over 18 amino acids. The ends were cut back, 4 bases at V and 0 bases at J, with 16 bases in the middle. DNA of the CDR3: TGTGCCAGCAGCTCCTCGACAGCAGTAAGCTCCTATAATTCACCCCTCCACTTT. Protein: CASSSSTAVSSYNSPLHF.

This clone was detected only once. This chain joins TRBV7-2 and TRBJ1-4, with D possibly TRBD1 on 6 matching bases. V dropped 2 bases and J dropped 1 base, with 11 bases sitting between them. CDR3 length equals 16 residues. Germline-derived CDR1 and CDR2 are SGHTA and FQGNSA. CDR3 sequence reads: CASSLRGGGTNEKLFF. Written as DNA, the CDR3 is TGTGCCAGCAGCTTAAGGGGAGGGGGAACTAATGAAAAACTGTTTTTT.

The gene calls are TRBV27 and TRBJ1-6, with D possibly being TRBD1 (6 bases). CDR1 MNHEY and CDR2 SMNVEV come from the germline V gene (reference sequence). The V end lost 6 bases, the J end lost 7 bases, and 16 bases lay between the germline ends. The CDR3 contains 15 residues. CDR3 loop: CASSLNQGYNSPLHF. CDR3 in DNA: TGTGCCAGCAGCTTAAATCAGGGGTACAATTCACCCCTCCACTTT.

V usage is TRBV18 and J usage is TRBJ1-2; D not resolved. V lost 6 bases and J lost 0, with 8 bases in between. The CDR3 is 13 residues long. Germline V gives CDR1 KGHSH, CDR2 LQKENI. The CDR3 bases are TGTGCCAGCTCGGAGGGAGCTAACTATGGCTACACCTTC. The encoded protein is CASSEGANYGYTF.

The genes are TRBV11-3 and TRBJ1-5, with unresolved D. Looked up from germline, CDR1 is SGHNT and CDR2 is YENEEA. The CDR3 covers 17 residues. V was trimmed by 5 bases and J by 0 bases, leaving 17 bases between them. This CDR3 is CASSRWTEAYSNQPQHF. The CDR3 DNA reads TGTGCCAGCAGCCGCTGGACGGAGGCTTATAGCAATCAGCCCCAGCATTTT.

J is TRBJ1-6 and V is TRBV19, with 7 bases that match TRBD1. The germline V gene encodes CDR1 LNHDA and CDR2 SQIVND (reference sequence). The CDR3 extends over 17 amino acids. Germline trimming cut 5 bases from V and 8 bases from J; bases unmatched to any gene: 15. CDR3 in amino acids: CASSDTTGIGLDSPLHF. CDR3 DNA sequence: TGTGCCAGTAGTGACACGACAGGGATAGGTTTGGATTCACCCCTCCACTTT.

CDR3 DNA: TGTGCCAGCAGCTTAACGAGACAGGGGGCTGAACAGTTCTTC. Its translation: CASSLTRQGAEQFF. This chain connects TRBV7-3 to TRBJ2-1, with TRBD1 matching 10 bases. CDR3 length: 14 amino acids. Germline V CDR1 and CDR2: SGHTA, FQGTGA. The trim removed 0 bases at V and 13 bases at J, leaving 6 bases unmatched.

Here the CDR3 DNA reads TGTGCCAGCAGCCAAGTCGGTGGGCTGAGGAACACTGAAGCTTTCTTT. Its translation: CASSQVGGLRNTEAFF. This chain connects TRBV3-1 (or the pseudogene TRBV3-2) to TRBJ1-1; unclear D gene. CDR3 length: 16 residues. Germline CDR1 LGHDT, CDR2 YNNKEL (reference sequence). The V end lost 1 base, the J end lost 1 base, and 13 bases lay between the germline ends.

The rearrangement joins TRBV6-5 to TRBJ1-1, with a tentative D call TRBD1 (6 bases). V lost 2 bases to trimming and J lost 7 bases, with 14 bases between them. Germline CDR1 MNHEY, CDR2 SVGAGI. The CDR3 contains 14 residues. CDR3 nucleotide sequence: TGTGCCAGCAGTTACGCCAGGGGTACCGGTGAAGCTTTCTTT. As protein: CASSYARGTGEAFF.

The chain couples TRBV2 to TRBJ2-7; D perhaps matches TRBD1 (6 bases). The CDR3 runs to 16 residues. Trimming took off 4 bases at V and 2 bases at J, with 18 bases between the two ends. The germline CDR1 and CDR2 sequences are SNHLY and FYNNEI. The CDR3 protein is CASSGPPGRGTYEQYF. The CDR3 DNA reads TGTGCCAGCAGTGGTCCCCCCGGCAGGGGAACCTACGAGCAGTACTTC. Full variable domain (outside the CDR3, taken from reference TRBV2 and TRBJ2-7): EPEVTQTPSHQVTQMGQEVILRCVPISNHLYFYWYRQILGQKVEFLVSFYNNEISEKSEIFDDQFSVERPDGSNFTLKIRSTKLEDSAMYFCASSGPPGRGTYEQYFGPGTRLTVT.

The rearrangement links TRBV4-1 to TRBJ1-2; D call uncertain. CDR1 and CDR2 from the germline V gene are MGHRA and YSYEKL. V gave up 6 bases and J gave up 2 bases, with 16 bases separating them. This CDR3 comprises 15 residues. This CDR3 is CASRMETEGNYGYTF. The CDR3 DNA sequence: TGCGCCAGCAGAATGGAGACGGAGGGAAACTATGGCTACACCTTC.

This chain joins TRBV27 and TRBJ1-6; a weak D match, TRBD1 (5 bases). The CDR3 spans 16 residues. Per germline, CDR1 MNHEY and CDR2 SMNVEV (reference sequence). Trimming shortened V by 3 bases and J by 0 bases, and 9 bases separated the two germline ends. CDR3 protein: CASSFRAASYNSPLHF. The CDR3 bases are TGTGCCAGCAGTTTCAGGGCCGCCTCCTATAATTCACCCCTCCACTTT.

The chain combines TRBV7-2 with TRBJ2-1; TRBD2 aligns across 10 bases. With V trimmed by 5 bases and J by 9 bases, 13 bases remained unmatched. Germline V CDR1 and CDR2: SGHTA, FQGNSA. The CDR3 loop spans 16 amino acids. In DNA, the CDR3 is TGTGCCAGCAGCCCTCAGCGGGGGGGCCTGGCTGGTGAGCAGTTCTTC. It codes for CASSPQRGGLAGEQFF. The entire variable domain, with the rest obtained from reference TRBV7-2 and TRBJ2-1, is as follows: GAGVSQSPSNKVTEKGKDVELRCDPISGHTALYWYRQSLGQGLEFLIYFQGNSAPDKSGLPSDRFSAERTGGSVSTLTIQRTQQEDSAVYLCASSPQRGGLAGEQFFGPGTRLTVL.